This record concerns one T cell receptor beta chain sequence. Its antigen is not identified. CDR1 is DFQATT, CDR2 SNEGSKA, per germline (reference sequence). The CDR3 length is 13 residues. The V end was cut by 4 bases, the J end by 0 bases, with 7 bases between. These data come from a study of blood T cells in healthy people across ages. Study-level points and caveats: Long-lived donors exceeded aged donors in naive CD4+ cells and diversity. Because donor CMV status was unknown, expanded clonotype changes were possibly confounded.

A J-beta primer mix and a sample-barcoded 5' primer were used in a second PCR of about 7 to 12 cycles. Via MiXCR, TCRdb re-called the 5' RACE reads, giving one row per CDR3 protein. The sample has more than 1,000,000 distinct CDR3 sequences, approximately 25% seen once; the top ten hold about 0.8%. These data were also filed under a second study, of T cells of mothers and their children. That source adds: Sample barcodes and 2-4 random nucleotides were added by the M1S primer of the second PCR.

Sequenced input: blood. This chain links TRBV20-1 with TRBJ1-3, with D uncertain. The TCR was taken from a girl aged 2 to 10 in good health. CDR3 sequence: CSATTASGNTIYF. CDR3 nucleotide sequence: TGCAGTGCTACGACGGCCTCTGGAAACACCATATATTTT.